This is a list of T cell receptor beta chains from one sample in a study of blood T cell repertoires in COVID-19. TCRdb's copy holds only in-frame clones and misses some; the assay was immunoSEQ multiplex PCR. Seen here are about 230,000 clones, over 75% observed once, and the top ten hold about 7.4%. Sequencing was performed on peripheral blood. The receptors shown here come from a woman aged 80 or over with acute or convalescent COVID-19. CDR3s leave out the opening cysteine and the closing phenylalanine or tryptophan. Each record gives: J gene, V gene, CDR3 protein.

TRBJ2-5 TRBV28 ASSPPWGGFKGTQY
TRBJ2-7 TRBV9 ASSLEGNVWGLIYEQY
TRBJ2-1 TRBV18 ASSPGTGNEQF
TRBJ2-7 TRBV10-3 AISGPSGRNEQY
TRBJ1-2 TRBV19 ASSIKARDYGYT
TRBJ2-7 TRBV23-1 ASSPPERGSSYEQY
TRBJ1-2 TRBV19 ASSIDSYYGYT
TRBJ1-1 TRBV19 ASSIGGGWTEAF
TRBJ2-1 TRBV4-2 ASSQGLVAGENEQF
TRBJ1-4 TRBV6-5 ASRDTGYEKLF
TRBJ2-7 TRBV28 ASSFYQRQG
TRBJ2-5 TRBV6-2/TRBV6-3 ASSLPGTSGETQY
TRBJ1-6 TRBV9 ASSTRGQGMNSPLH
TRBJ1-5 TRBV29-1 SVGSGNQPQH
TRBJ1-5 TRBV19 ASSISPDSNQPQH
TRBJ2-7 TRBV18 ASSRSTRQARIIEQY
TRBJ2-3 TRBV5-1 ASSPGLAQSTDTQY
TRBJ2-3 TRBV5-1 ATTGGWTDTQY
TRBJ1-3 TRBV2 ASIPDSGNTIY
TRBJ2-3 TRBV19 ASRLAGGLADTQY
TRBJ1-2 TRBV19 ASSMGQGYGYT
TRBJ2-5 TRBV6-5 ASKESDRGETQY
TRBJ1-2 TRBV29-1 SVVGGGNRNYGYT
TRBJ2-2 TRBV4-1 ASSQGRANTGELF
TRBJ1-2 TRBV9 ASSTQQGTNYGYT
TRBJ2-1 TRBV5-1 ASSVAGVGTWDEQF
TRBJ2-5 TRBV14 ASSQDWAGRWRQETQY
TRBJ2-6 TRBV19 ASSIDLSSSGANVLT
TRBJ1-2 TRBV9 ASSLGTGGLGYT
TRBJ1-6 TRBV19 ATSTGENNSPLH
TRBJ2-7 TRBV6-6 ASSYRDFSYEQY
TRBJ2-1 TRBV10-2 ASTPSGEYNEQF
TRBJ2-5 TRBV12-3/TRBV12-4 ASSGGQRETQY
TRBJ2-7 TRBV29-1 SVARPGYEQY
TRBJ1-2 TRBV19 ASSPPRRTTGGGYT
TRBJ2-3 TRBV6-5 ASKLTGAGTDTQY
TRBJ2-3 TRBV5-1 ASSLVAGSTDTQY
TRBJ2-7 TRBV6-5 ASIPDRGRSYEQY
TRBJ2-3 TRBV6-4 ASSDVATSTDTQY
TRBJ2-3 TRBV23-1 ASSQSGRGPHTDTQY
TRBJ1-1 TRBV10-3 AIRSDRGNTEAF
TRBJ1-4 TRBV5-1 ASSLASGEGEKLF
TRBJ1-3 TRBV5-1 ASSFLGQGAGNTIY
TRBJ2-3 TRBV9 ASSFRGTSRATDTQY
TRBJ1-4 TRBV3-1/TRBV3-2 ASSQARGSYNEKLF
TRBJ2-2 TRBV30 AWNAGITGELF
TRBJ2-1 TRBV20-1 SVFGNEQF